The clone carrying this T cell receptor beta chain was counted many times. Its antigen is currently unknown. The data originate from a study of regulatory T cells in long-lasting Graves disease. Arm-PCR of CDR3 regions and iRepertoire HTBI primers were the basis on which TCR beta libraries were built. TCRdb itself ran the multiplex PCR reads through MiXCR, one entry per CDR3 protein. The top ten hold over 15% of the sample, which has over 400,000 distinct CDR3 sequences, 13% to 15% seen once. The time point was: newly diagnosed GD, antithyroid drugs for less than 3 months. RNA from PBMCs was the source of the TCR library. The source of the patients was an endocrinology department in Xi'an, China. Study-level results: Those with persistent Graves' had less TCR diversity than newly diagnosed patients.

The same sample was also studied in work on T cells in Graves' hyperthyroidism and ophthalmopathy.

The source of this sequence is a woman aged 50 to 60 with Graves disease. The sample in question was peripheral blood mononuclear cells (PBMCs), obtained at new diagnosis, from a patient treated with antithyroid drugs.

The CDR3 spells CASSPWTGGEKLFF. CDR3 DNA sequence: TGTGCCAGCAGTCCATGGACAGGGGGCGAAAAACTGTTTTTT. V usage is TRBV2 and J usage is TRBJ1-4; 11 nucleotides line up with TRBD1. The V segment lost 5 bases and the J segment 8 bases; nucleotides outside the gene matches: 4. The CDR3 length is 14 residues. Germline V gene data show CDR1 as SNHLY and CDR2 as FYNNEI.